The rows below give T cell receptor beta chains drawn from one sample of a study of blood T cell repertoires in COVID-19. Assay: immunoSEQ multiplex PCR; the TCRdb copy retains only in-frame clones and omits some. The data hold 140,000 or so clones, with around 87% observed a single time. Sequenced input: peripheral blood. Receptors originate from a human donor in a cohort sampled during active COVID-19. Both conserved end residues are part of each CDR3. The D gene is left open where the match is weak. The size of a clone is reported for some rows only, either as once, few or many, or as a class for expanded clones.

TRBJ1-6	TRBV7-9	NA	NA	TGTGCCAGCAGCTCTCAGGGTCTAAATTCACCCCTCCACTTT	CASSSQGLNSPLHF
TRBJ2-2	TRBV3-1/TRBV3-2	NA	NA	TGTGCCAGCAGCCAAGATGCTAGCTCCGGGGAGCTGTTTTTT	CASSQDASSGELFF
TRBJ2-5	TRBV5-4	NA	NA	TGTGCCAGCAAGGGGGGGTTAGGGCAAGAGACCCAGTACTTC	CASKGGLGQETQYF
TRBJ2-3	TRBV23-1	NA	NA	TGCGCCAGCAGTCAGCGGCCGGGACACGGAACAGATACGCAGTATTTT	CASSQRPGHGTDTQYF
TRBJ1-2	TRBV27	NA	NA	TGTGCCAGCAGGTCCTCCCCTCGCTATGGCTACACCTTC	CASRSSPRYGYTF
TRBJ1-2	TRBV5-1	NA	NA	TGCGCCAGCAGCTCCCAGGGTAATGATGGCTACACCTTC	CASSSQGNDGYTF
TRBJ1-1	TRBV5-1	NA	TRBD1	TGCGCCAGCAGCTTGGGAGGGGGCAACACTGAAGCTTTCTTT	CASSLGGGNTEAFF
TRBJ2-2	TRBV5-1	few	TRBD2	TGCGCCAGCAGCCTTGGGACTAGCGGGACCGGGGAGCTGTTTTTT	CASSLGTSGTGELFF
TRBJ2-7	TRBV13	NA	TRBD1	TGTGCCAGCAGCCGATCCGGGACAGGGTTCCACGAGCAGTACTTC	CASSRSGTGFHEQYF
TRBJ1-1	TRBV7-9	NA	NA	TGTGCCAGCAGCTTTGTCTTGAACACTGAAGCTTTCTTT	CASSFVLNTEAFF
TRBJ2-7	TRBV28	NA	NA	TGTGCCAGCAGTTTACGCGGCCCTAAAACTCCCGAGCAGTACTTC	CASSLRGPKTPEQYF
TRBJ2-3	TRBV20-1	NA	NA	TGCAGTGCTAGTACTCGTTCGAGGGAGCGCATGGATACGCAGTATTTT	CSASTRSRERMDTQYF
TRBJ2-5	TRBV3-1/TRBV3-2	once	TRBD2	TGTGCCAGCAGCCTAACTAGCGGGACAGGGACCCAGTACTTC	CASSLTSGTGTQYF
TRBJ2-3	TRBV5-4	NA	TRBD2	TGTGCCAGCAGCCTTACTAGCGGGGGAATGGGTACGCAGTATTTT	CASSLTSGGMGTQYF
TRBJ2-1	TRBV11-3	NA	TRBD2	TGTGCCAGCAGCCCCGGGACTAGCAGCTACAATGAGCAGTTCTTC	CASSPGTSSYNEQFF
TRBJ1-1	TRBV28	NA	TRBD1	TGTGCCAGCGGGTTGGGGGACAGGGTCACTGAAGCTTTCTTT	CASGLGDRVTEAFF
TRBJ1-4	TRBV19	NA	TRBD1	TGTGCCAGTCAGGACAGGGGCGGCGAAAAACTGTTTTTT	CASQDRGGEKLFF
TRBJ2-7	TRBV27	NA	NA	TGTGCCAGCACGGAGCGGTTCGGCCACGAGCAGTACTTC	CASTERFGHEQYF
TRBJ1-2	TRBV9	NA	NA	TGTGCCAGCAGCGGGGGAGTACATGGCTACACCTTC	CASSGGVHGYTF
TRBJ2-2	TRBV5-4	NA	NA	TGTGCCAGCAGCTGGGGGCTAGATATGGGGAACACCGGGGAGCTGTTTTTT	CASSWGLDMGNTGELFF
TRBJ1-5	TRBV6-6	NA	NA	TGTGCCAGCAGTTACTGGGCAGGGATCAATCAGCCCCAGCATTTT	CASSYWAGINQPQHF
TRBJ1-2	TRBV2	NA	NA	TGTGCCAGCAGGAGGGGGGGGCAGACAGGAGGCTATGGCTACACCTTC	CASRRGGQTGGYGYTF
TRBJ1-4	TRBV7-2	NA	NA	TGTGCCAGCAGCCTGGTGGGCCAGGGAACTAATGAAAAACTGTTTTTT	CASSLVGQGTNEKLFF
TRBJ1-1	TRBV5-4	NA	TRBD1	TGTGCCAGCAACGTACAGGGGAAAGAAAAAGCTTTCTTT	CASNVQGKEKAFF
TRBJ1-5	TRBV28	NA	NA	TGTGCCAGCAATATGTGGGGGGTCGGGGATCAGCCCCAGCATTTT	CASNMWGVGDQPQHF
TRBJ2-2	TRBV27	NA	NA	TGTGCCAGCAGCTCCTTGGGGACAAAGAACACCGGGGAGCTGTTTTTT	CASSSLGTKNTGELFF
TRBJ2-7	TRBV5-1	NA	NA	TGCGCCAGCAGCCCTGTAACTAGTTACGAGCAGTACTTC	CASSPVTSYEQYF
TRBJ2-1	TRBV24-1	NA	TRBD1	TGTGCCACCAGTGTCACGCCCGGGACAGGGCCGTCGAATGAGCAGTTCTTC	CATSVTPGTGPSNEQFF
TRBJ2-1	TRBV27	NA	TRBD2	TGTGCCAGCAGTCCCTGGACTAGCGGAAGGAACAATGAGCAGTTCTTC	CASSPWTSGRNNEQFF
TRBJ2-1	TRBV7-3	NA	NA	TGTGCCAGCAGATCTCCCGGGGGCAATGAGCAGTTCTTC	CASRSPGGNEQFF
TRBJ1-3	TRBV7-3	NA	TRBD1	TGTGCCAGCAGCTTAGAACAGGGGCCTGGAAACACCATATATTTT	CASSLEQGPGNTIYF
TRBJ2-1	TRBV29-1	NA	NA	TGCAGCGTCTCCTCACTTGACAATGAGCAGTTCTTC	CSVSSLDNEQFF
TRBJ2-1	TRBV4-1	NA	TRBD1	TGCGCCAGCAGCCAAGATCCTCAACGGACAGGGCGTTACAATGAGCAGTTCTTC	CASSQDPQRTGRYNEQFF
TRBJ2-6	TRBV28	NA	NA	TGTGCCAGCAGTTTATGGGACAGTAGCTCTGGGGCCAACGTCCTGACTTTC	CASSLWDSSSGANVLTF
TRBJ2-3	TRBV10-1	NA	TRBD2	TGCGCCAGCAGTGACCCGCCTAGCGGGAGTTTAGATACGCAGTATTTT	CASSDPPSGSLDTQYF
TRBJ1-2	TRBV5-5	NA	NA	TGTGCCAGCAGCCAAGACAGCAACTATGGCTACACCTTC	CASSQDSNYGYTF
TRBJ2-7	TRBV4-1	NA	TRBD1	TGCGCCAGCAGCCAAGGACAGGGTTCTGAGCAGTACTTC	CASSQGQGSEQYF
TRBJ1-2	TRBV4-1	NA	NA	TGCGCCAGCAGCCCCCTATTACTGTTGGACTATGGCTACACCTTC	CASSPLLLLDYGYTF
TRBJ2-1	TRBV15	NA	NA	TGTGCCACCAGCCCCAAAGCGGTTAATGAGCAGTTCTTC	CATSPKAVNEQFF
TRBJ2-1	TRBV7-9	NA	TRBD1	TGTGCCAGCAGCTCGGGACAGCGAAGCAACAATGAGCAGTTCTTC	CASSSGQRSNNEQFF
TRBJ2-3	TRBV11-2	NA	TRBD1	TGTGCCAGCAGCAGGCGCAGGGGGCGCGAGACAGATACGCAGTATTTT	CASSRRRGRETDTQYF
TRBJ1-5	TRBV6-6	NA	NA	TGTGCCAGCAGTTACTCGAGAGGGGGTCGGAATCAGCCCCAGCATTTT	CASSYSRGGRNQPQHF